This T cell receptor (beta chain) comes out of a study of human T cells and chemical hapten exposure. TCRdb re-analysed the RACE reads in MiXCR, keeping a single row per CDR3 protein. The sample yields around 120,000 distinct CDR3 sequences, about 13% seen once. The germline V gene encodes CDR1 LGHDT and CDR2 YNNKEL (reference sequence). This CDR3 has 15 amino acids. V lost 4 bases and J lost 9, with 16 bases in between. As to time point: pre-sensitization, week 0. Treatment: therapeutic diphenylcyclopropenone sensitization with weekly scalp DPC. The TCR was taken from a young woman with alopecia areata. Some clones in this sample may be carry-over from other donors' samples. The sequences come from whole blood, collected in connection with sensitization to the hapten diphenylcyclopropenone (DPC). The genes are TRBV3-1 and TRBJ1-6; maybe TRBD1 (6 bases). CDR3 sequence (DNA): TGTGCCAGCAGCCTTGGGACAATAGGTTTTTCACCCCTCCACTTT. This translates into CASSLGTIGFSPLHF.